Each of the 27 T cell receptor beta chains below was sequenced from the same sample in a study of blood T cell repertoires in COVID-19. The data were produced by immunoSEQ multiplex PCR, yet TCRdb's version contains in-frame clones alone and is incomplete. The data hold roughly 280,000 clones, with over 75% observed a single time. The source material was peripheral blood. Receptor source: a woman between 70 and 85 years old with acute or convalescent COVID-19.

The chain employs TRBV9 and TRBJ1-3; D might be TRBD1 (5 bases). CDR1 and CDR2 (germline): SGDLS, YYNGEE. This CDR3 is 14 amino acids long. The V end lost 2 bases, the J end lost 4 bases, and 10 bases lay between the germline ends. DNA for the CDR3: TGTGCCAGCAGCGTGGGGCCCGGCGGAAACACCATATATTTT. Its protein is CASSVGPGGNTIYF.

The CDR3 nucleotides read TGTGCCAGCAGCCCGGGTCTGGGTGGCTACACCTTC. Its protein product is CASSPGLGGYTF. The genes are TRBV5-4 and TRBJ1-2; D is unclear. The CDR3 sequence is 12 residues long. Per germline, CDR1 SGHNT and CDR2 YYREEE (reference sequence). Trimming cost V 4 bases and J 7 bases, with 11 bases left between them.

V gene TRBV18 combines with J gene TRBJ2-7; TRBD1 matches at 7 bases. The CDR3 is 13 residues long. CDR1 KGHSH and CDR2 LQKENI come from the germline V gene. V was clipped by 8 bases and J by 2 bases; unmatched bases: 6. In DNA form, the CDR3 reads TGTGCCAGCCACGGGACAGCTACCTACGAGCAGTACTTC. This gives the protein CASHGTATYEQYF.

This chain joins TRBV5-8 and TRBJ2-1, with 9 bases lining up with TRBD2. Trimming at V came to 3 bases and at J to 7 bases, leaving 8 bases not matched to a gene. Germline V gene sequence: CDR1 SGHTS, CDR2 YDEGEE. CDR3 length: 15 residues. The CDR3 reads CASSSPGTSMNEQFF. In DNA form, the CDR3 reads TGTGCCAGCAGCTCTCCCGGGACTAGCATGAATGAGCAGTTCTTC.

This clone was observed a single time. Compared with germline, one end of the junction differs, possibly owing to a read error. V usage is TRBV3-1 (or the pseudogene TRBV3-2) and J usage is TRBJ1-2; D unresolved. This CDR3 comprises 12 residues. The germline gives CDR1 LGHDT, CDR2 YNNKEL (reference sequence). CDR3 sequence: CASSQGEPVTSF. The DNA for the CDR3 is TGTGCCAGCAGCCAAGGGGAGCCGGTTACCTCCTTC.

The V call is TRBV2, the J call TRBJ2-7, with 7 bases identical to TRBD2. V shed 7 bases, J shed 3 bases, and the junction held 9 bases outside the gene matches. CDR1 and CDR2 (germline): SNHLY, FYNNEI. This CDR3 region has 14 residues. CDR3 sequence (DNA): TGTGCCAGCATCGAGGGAGGGGCGGACTACGAGCAGTACTTC. Protein: CASIEGGADYEQYF.

The rearrangement uses TRBV2 and TRBJ2-1; 7 nucleotides match TRBD1. Germline CDR1 and CDR2: SNHLY and FYNNEI. There are 15 residues in the CDR3. V shed 7 bases, J shed 0 bases, and the junction held 6 bases outside the gene matches. CDR3 region: CASKWDSSSYNEQFF. In nucleotides, the CDR3 is TGTGCCAGCAAATGGGACAGTAGCTCCTACAATGAGCAGTTCTTC.

As DNA, the CDR3 is TGTGCCAGCAGTCAGATCCGGGAGCGGGGGGGCCGCTCCGAGCAGTTCTTC. Its translation is CASSQIRERGGRSEQFF. This chain connects TRBV27 to TRBJ2-1, with 10 bases lining up with TRBD2. V lost 5 bases, J lost 10 bases, and 17 bases stayed unmatched. The CDR3 spans 17 residues. From germline, CDR1 is MNHEY and CDR2 SMNVEV (reference sequence).

For the CDR3, the DNA is TGTGCCAGCAGTGAAACGGCGGGGGGCGGCACAGATACGCAGTATTTT. As protein: CASSETAGGGTDTQYF. This chain links TRBV2 with TRBJ2-3; 8 bases line up with TRBD2. The germline gives CDR1 SNHLY, CDR2 FYNNEI. CDR3 length: 16 residues. With V trimmed by 2 bases and J by 1 base, 5 bases remained unmatched.

This clone came up once. This chain joins TRBV7-2 and TRBJ1-1; TRBD1 might be the D (6 bases). Germline assignment: CDR1 SGHTA and CDR2 FQGNSA. V gave up 1 base and J gave up 10 bases, with 19 bases separating them. CDR3 length: 15 residues. The CDR3 region is CASSLDLGGQSRAFF. The CDR3 DNA is TGTGCCAGCAGCTTAGACCTCGGGGGGCAATCTAGAGCTTTCTTT. The whole variable domain, remainder taken from reference TRBV7-2 and TRBJ1-1, is GAGVSQSPSNKVTEKGKDVELRCDPISGHTALYWYRQSLGQGLEFLIYFQGNSAPDKSGLPSDRFSAERTGGSVSTLTIQRTQQEDSAVYLCASSLDLGGQSRAFFGQGTRLTVV.

The V call is TRBV5-1, the J call TRBJ1-2; D call uncertain. Germline V gene lookup returns CDR1 SGHRS and CDR2 YFSETQ. V lost 2 bases and J 4 bases, leaving 12 bases between the germline ends. This CDR3 spans 14 amino acids. CDR3 protein: CASSLASGSYGYTF. The CDR3 DNA reads TGCGCCAGCAGCTTAGCCTCTGGGAGCTATGGCTACACCTTC.

This clone was picked up one time. The chain carries TRBV18 and TRBJ2-3; 12 nucleotides line up with TRBD2. There are 16 residues in the CDR3. Trimming at V came to 7 bases and at J to 5 bases, leaving 10 bases not matched to a gene. Germline V lookup: CDR1 KGHSH, CDR2 LQKENI. CDR3 DNA: TGTGCCAGCTTCGCGCTACTAGCGGGGGGCAGAGATACGCAGTATTTT. Its protein product is CASFALLAGGRDTQYF. Using reference TRBV18 and TRBJ2-3 for the parts outside the CDR3, the full variable domain is NAGVMQNPRHLVRRRGQEARLRCSPMKGHSHVYWYRQLPEEGLKFMVYLQKENIIDESGMPKERFSAEFPKEGPSILRIQQVVRGDSAAYFCASFALLAGGRDTQYFGPGTRLTVL.

The chain uses TRBV10-2 and TRBJ2-1; 13 bases fit TRBD2. V gave up 8 bases and J gave up 6 bases; unmatched junction bases: 4. There are 14 residues in the CDR3. Germline assignment: CDR1 WSHSY and CDR2 SAAADI. CDR3: CASGLAGAANEQFF. CDR3 DNA sequence: TGCGCCAGCGGACTAGCGGGGGCGGCCAATGAGCAGTTCTTC.

This clone was found a few times. The CDR3 protein is CASSGTQGAPYNEQFF. The CDR3 coding sequence is TGTGCCAGCAGCGGTACCCAGGGGGCTCCCTACAATGAGCAGTTCTTC. The chain carries TRBV9 and TRBJ2-1; 8 positions agree with TRBD1. The V and J ends lost 3 bases and 2 bases, in that order; junction bases with no gene match: 7. The CDR3 contains 16 residues. Germline V lookup: CDR1 SGDLS, CDR2 YYNGEE. The whole variable domain, filled in from reference TRBV9 and TRBJ2-1, reads DSGVTQTPKHLITATGQRVTLRCSPRSGDLSVYWYQQSLDQGLQFLIQYYNGEERAKGNILERFSAQQFPDLHSELNLSSLELGDSALYFCASSGTQGAPYNEQFFGPGTRLTVL.

This sequence joins TRBV5-1 and TRBJ1-1, with D unclear. Germline CDR1 is SGHRS and CDR2 is YFSETQ. V gave up 1 base and J gave up 1 base, with 11 bases separating them. This CDR3 is built from 15 residues. The chain's CDR3 is CASSLNLAGNTEAFF. The CDR3 DNA reads as TGCGCCAGCAGCTTGAATTTGGCGGGGAACACTGAAGCTTTCTTT. Combining the CDR3 with reference TRBV5-1 and TRBJ1-1 gives the whole variable domain KAGVTQTPRYLIKTRGQQVTLSCSPISGHRSVSWYQQTPGQGLQFLFEYFSETQRNKGNFPGRFSGRQFSNSRSEMNVSTLELGDSALYLCASSLNLAGNTEAFFGQGTRLTVV.

The rearrangement uses TRBV6-5 and TRBJ2-2, with D possibly matching TRBD1 (5 bases). This CDR3 is built from 12 residues. Deletions cut 8 bases from V and 5 bases from J, with 9 bases between. Germline V CDR1 and CDR2: MNHEY, SVGAGI. CDR3 nucleotide sequence: TGTGCCAGCGGAAAGGGGACCGGGGAGCTGTTTTTT. Its translation is CASGKGTGELFF.

The rearrangement uses TRBV18 and TRBJ1-1; 7 bases match TRBD1. The junction had 6 bases not matched to a gene; V was cut back by 6 bases and J by 2 bases. The CDR3 length is 14 residues. CDR1 and CDR2 (germline): KGHSH, LQKENI. The CDR3 DNA sequence: TGTGCCAGCTCCCGACAGGGCGGCAACACTGAAGCTTTCTTT. Encoded protein: CASSRQGGNTEAFF.

The chain combines TRBV7-6 with TRBJ2-7, with TRBD1 matching over 11 bases. The ends lost 1 base at V and 2 bases at J; junction bases unmatched: 7. The CDR3 has 17 amino acids. From germline, CDR1 is SGHVS and CDR2 FNYEAQ. The chain's CDR3 is CASSLDDPGQGAYEQYF. The CDR3 DNA follows: TGTGCCAGCAGCTTAGATGATCCGGGACAGGGGGCCTACGAGCAGTACTTC.

This sequence joins TRBV2 and TRBJ1-5, with 7 bases identical to TRBD1. Germline assignment: CDR1 SNHLY and CDR2 FYNNEI. Losses at the gene ends were 5 bases for V and 2 bases for J; bases not matched to a gene: 6. The CDR3 contains 15 residues. CDR3 nucleotides: TGTGCCAGCAGTTCCCGGCAGGGGGGCAATCAGCCCCAGCATTTT. This gives the protein CASSSRQGGNQPQHF.

The chain links TRBV19 to TRBJ1-2; 9 bases align to TRBD1. Germline CDR1 LNHDA, CDR2 SQIVND (reference sequence). This CDR3 comprises 14 residues. After removal of 6 bases from V and 4 bases from J, the junction contained 6 bases not matched to a gene. The CDR3 DNA sequence: TGTGCCAGTAGACGGGACAGGGATAGCTATGGCTACACCTTC. Its translation is CASRRDRDSYGYTF.

The chain couples TRBV3-1 (or the pseudogene TRBV3-2) to TRBJ1-1, with D unclear. Germline V gives CDR1 LGHDT, CDR2 YNNKEL (reference sequence). V lost 1 base and J 2 bases, leaving 8 bases between the germline ends. This CDR3 has 14 amino acids. This CDR3 reads CASSQAEGNTEAFF. Here the CDR3 DNA reads TGTGCCAGCAGCCAAGCCGAGGGTAACACTGAAGCTTTCTTT.

This rearrangement joins TRBV24-1 to TRBJ1-5; 7 bases are shared with TRBD1. After removal of 3 bases from V and 2 bases from J, the junction contained 6 bases not matched to a gene. From germline, CDR1 is KGHDR and CDR2 SFDVKD. CDR3 length equals 16 residues. CDR3 coding DNA: TGTGCCACCAGTGATCACAGGGGAGTCGGCAATCAGCCCCAGCATTTT. Its protein is CATSDHRGVGNQPQHF.

The CDR3 reads CAWSSTGAHTIYF. The CDR3 nucleotides are TGTGCCTGGAGCTCGACAGGGGCGCACACCATATATTTT. V and J are TRBV30 and TRBJ1-3, with 8 positions matching TRBD1. Germline CDR1 reads GTSNPN; CDR2 reads SVGIG (reference sequence). The CDR3 is made up of 13 amino acids. V was clipped by 3 bases and J by 8 bases; unmatched bases: 6.

This rearrangement joins TRBV5-6 to TRBJ2-3; D ambiguous. Trimming pared 1 base from V and 4 bases from J, leaving 16 bases between. CDR1 and CDR2 (germline): SGHDT, YYEEEE. The CDR3 is 16 residues long. CDR3 amino acids: CASSLLPLPGSDTQYF. The CDR3 DNA is TGTGCCAGCAGCTTGTTACCTCTCCCAGGATCAGATACGCAGTATTTT.

Here the CDR3 reads CASSYLTGGIDTQYF. DNA for the CDR3: TGTGCCAGCAGTTACCTGACAGGGGGCATAGATACGCAGTATTTT. This chain joins TRBV6-5 and TRBJ2-3; 10 nucleotides agree with TRBD1. The CDR3 runs to 15 residues. CDR1 is MNHEY, CDR2 SVGAGI, per germline. V was clipped by 2 bases and J by 5 bases; unmatched bases: 4.

The chain joins TRBV19 to TRBJ1-4; 10 nucleotides agree with TRBD1. Germline V gene data show CDR1 as LNHDA and CDR2 as SQIVND (reference sequence). The CDR3 covers 19 residues. Trimming cost V 5 bases and J 0 bases; bases outside gene matches: 12. The CDR3 is CASSPRRGQGRATNEKLFF. The DNA for the CDR3 is TGTGCCAGTAGTCCCAGGCGGGGACAGGGGCGTGCAACTAATGAAAAACTGTTTTTT.

This clone turned up a few times. This chain uses TRBV2 with TRBJ1-2; 7 bases align to TRBD1. The CDR3 is 12 residues long. Germline V CDR1 and CDR2: SNHLY, FYNNEI. V gave up 8 bases and J gave up 8 bases; unmatched junction bases: 8. CDR3 bases: TGTGCCAGCGGCAGACAGGGCCGGGGCTACACCTTC. Translating gives CASGRQGRGYTF.